This is a list of T cell receptor beta chains from one sample in a study of human T cells and chemical hapten exposure. MiXCR, applied by TCRdb to the RACE reads, yields one record per CDR3 protein. The sample shows about 190,000 distinct CDR3 sequences, about 25% of them seen only once. Sequencing was performed on whole blood, taken in connection with sensitization to the hapten diphenylcyclopropenone (DPC). The source is a woman in her 40s with alopecia areata. Some clones in this sample may be carry-over from other donors' samples. Each CDR3 is given with its conserved first and last residue. The D gene is left open where the match is weak. Clone size is stated in some rows and not others, as once, few, many or a class when expanded.

V gene	J gene	D gene	clone size	CDR3 DNA	CDR3 protein
TRBV24-1	TRBJ2-3	-	few	TGTGCCACCAGTGATCTGCCGGGGCTCGGCAGAGCAGATACGCAGTATTTT	CATSDLPGLGRADTQYF
TRBV28	TRBJ2-7	TRBD2	few	TGTGCCAGCAGGGAAGCGGGGCCCTCCTCCTACGAGCAGTACTTC	CASREAGPSSYEQYF
TRBV5-1	TRBJ1-1	-	few	TGCGCCAGCAGCCCACAGGCCCTGAACACTGAAGCTTTCTTT	CASSPQALNTEAFF
TRBV12-3/TRBV12-4	TRBJ2-2	-	-	TGTGCCAGCAGTTTCCGCCAGGCGAACACCGGGGAGCTGTTTTTT	CASSFRQANTGELFF
TRBV6-5	TRBJ2-7	-	-	TGTGCCAGCGGTAACAGGGTCCGCGAGCAGTACTTC	CASGNRVREQYF
TRBV7-9	TRBJ2-1	-	-	TGTGCCAGCAGCTTTGCCGGGACTTCGGATGAGCAGTTCTTC	CASSFAGTSDEQFF
TRBV12-3/TRBV12-4	TRBJ2-3	-	few	TGTGCCAGCAGCGTGTACACAGATACGCAGTATTTT	CASSVYTDTQYF
TRBV7-2	TRBJ2-5	-	-	TGTGCCAGCAGCCCCCGGGAGTACCAAGAGACCCAGTACTTC	CASSPREYQETQYF
TRBV5-1	TRBJ1-5	-	many	TGCGCCAGCAGCGATGGGAGCAATCAGCCCCAGCATTTT	CASSDGSNQPQHF
TRBV7-9	TRBJ2-2	-	-	TGTGCCAGCAGAGTACAGCAGACGAACACCGGGGAGCTGTTTTTT	CASRVQQTNTGELFF
TRBV20-1	TRBJ2-5	-	few	TGCAGTGTCTCGTTCTTTCGGGGAGAGACCCAGTACTTC	CSVSFFRGETQYF
TRBV15	TRBJ2-5	TRBD2	few	TGTGCCACCAGCAGGATAGGGAGGCTAGCGGGAGATGTGGAGACCCAGTACTTC	CATSRIGRLAGDVETQYF
TRBV4-3	TRBJ2-5	-	many	TGCGCCAGCAGCCAAGGAATCGGAGAGACCCAGTACTTC	CASSQGIGETQYF
TRBV29-1	TRBJ1-4	-	-	TGCAGCGTTGAGGGGGCGCAGGGTGAAAAACTGTTTTTT	CSVEGAQGEKLFF
TRBV5-6	TRBJ2-7	TRBD1	-	TGTGCCAGCAGCTTTAAGCCAGGAATGGGACAGGGTCATTACGAGCAGTACTTC	CASSFKPGMGQGHYEQYF
TRBV11-2	TRBJ2-2	-	few	TGTGCCAGCAGCCCCCGGACGGTCGCGAACACCGGGGAGCTGTTTTTT	CASSPRTVANTGELFF
TRBV7-2	TRBJ1-1	-	few	TGTGCCAGCAGCCTAGCCACTATCACCCCTGAAGCTTTCTTT	CASSLATITPEAFF
TRBV7-3	TRBJ2-2	-	-	TGTGCCAGCAGCTTATGGGACACCGGGGAGCTGTTTTTT	CASSLWDTGELFF
TRBV20-1	TRBJ2-1	TRBD2	few	TGCAGTGCTATACACCTGACTAGCGGTTCATCCTTCTCCTACAATGAGCAGTTCTTC	CSAIHLTSGSSFSYNEQFF
TRBV29-1	TRBJ2-5	-	few	TGCAGCGTTGAAAGGGATTCCCGGCCGGCCCAGTACTTC	CSVERDSRPAQYF
TRBV2	TRBJ2-1	-	few	TGTGCCAGCAGCGTCGACAGCGCCCGTTTCTTC	CASSVDSARFF
TRBV6-2/TRBV6-3	TRBJ1-4	-	few	TGTGCCAGCAGTTACTCGGGTCGCACCCTGTTTTTT	CASSYSGRTLFF
TRBV7-2	TRBJ1-5	-	few	TGTGCCAGCAGCGACTGGGGTGGGGGTCAGCCCCAGCATTTT	CASSDWGGGQPQHF
TRBV25-1	TRBJ2-7	TRBD1	few	TGTGCCAGCAGTGGGTTCCACAGGGGCTCCTACGAGCAGTACTTC	CASSGFHRGSYEQYF
TRBV20-1	TRBJ1-2	-	once	TGCAGTTCCCCCAAGATTGATGGCTACACCTTC	CSSPKIDGYTF
TRBV9	TRBJ2-7	TRBD2	few	TGTGCCAGCAGTGAGGGACTAGCGTCGTCCTACGAGCAGTACTTC	CASSEGLASSYEQYF
TRBV29-1	TRBJ1-1	TRBD1	-	TGCAGCGTTGAAGGTACAGGGGTTACTGAAGCTTTCTTT	CSVEGTGVTEAFF
TRBV20-1	TRBJ2-7	TRBD1	-	TGCAGTGCTAGAGCCGGTCCCCCAGCCGGGACAGGGTATGAGCAGTACTTC	CSARAGPPAGTGYEQYF
TRBV28	TRBJ2-7	-	few	TGTGCCAGCACCCTGGGTAGCGGCTACGAGCAGTACTTC	CASTLGSGYEQYF
TRBV5-1	TRBJ2-5	-	-	TGCGCCAGCAGCTTGGGCTCGCAGCGGGAGACCCAGTACTTC	CASSLGSQRETQYF
TRBV4-2	TRBJ2-6	-	-	TGTGCCAGCAGCCAAGACCCCCAATTCCGCTCTGGGGCCAACGTCCTGACTTTC	CASSQDPQFRSGANVLTF
TRBV2	TRBJ2-2	TRBD2	-	TGTGCCAGCAGGGGACTAGCGACAACCGGGGAGCTGTTTTTT	CASRGLATTGELFF
TRBV4-1	TRBJ2-7	TRBD2	-	TGCGCCAGCAGCCAAGATACTAGCGGGAGTGTTAGGCAGTACTTC	CASSQDTSGSVRQYF
TRBV27	TRBJ1-2	-	few	TGTGCCAGCAGTTTCGACAGGTCCTATGGCTACACCTTC	CASSFDRSYGYTF
TRBV6-4	TRBJ2-1	-	few	TGTGCCAGCAGTGACGTGGCGGAAAACAATGAGCAGTTCTTC	CASSDVAENNEQFF
TRBV6-6	TRBJ2-7	TRBD1	-	TGTGCCAGCCTAACGGGACAGGGCCACGAGCAGTACTTC	CASLTGQGHEQYF
TRBV7-8	TRBJ2-4	-	-	TGTGCCAGCAGCTCCAGAGGGGGGGCCCTAAACATTCAGTACTTC	CASSSRGGALNIQYF